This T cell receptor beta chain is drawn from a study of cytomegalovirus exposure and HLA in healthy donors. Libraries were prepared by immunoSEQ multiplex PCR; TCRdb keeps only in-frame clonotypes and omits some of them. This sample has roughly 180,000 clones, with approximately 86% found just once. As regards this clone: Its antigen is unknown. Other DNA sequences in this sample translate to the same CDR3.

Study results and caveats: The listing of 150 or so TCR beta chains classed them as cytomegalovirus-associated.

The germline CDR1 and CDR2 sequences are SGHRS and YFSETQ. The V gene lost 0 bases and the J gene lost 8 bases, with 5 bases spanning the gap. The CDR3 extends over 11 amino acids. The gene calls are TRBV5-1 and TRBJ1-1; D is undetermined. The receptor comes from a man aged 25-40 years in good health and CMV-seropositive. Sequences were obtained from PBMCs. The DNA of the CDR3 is TGCGCCAGCAGCTTGGGCGGCGAAGCTTTCTTT. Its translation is CASSLGGEAFF.